Described below is a single T cell receptor (beta chain) sequence and its context. V lost 4 bases to trimming and J lost 4 bases, with 10 bases between them. CDR1 and CDR2 (germline): GTSNPN, SVGIG (reference sequence). CDR3 length equals 12 residues. Sequencing templates came from extracted RNA that was reverse transcribed into cDNA. Assay used: immunoSEQ multiplex PCR; TCRdb lists only in-frame clones, some missing. This sample has 95,000 to 120,000 clones; 55% to 60% occur once, and the top ten carry around 3.4%. The data were obtained in a study of CD8+ T cells in alopecia areata. About the study: A 6-month period off drug followed tofacitinib, which lasted 6 to 18 months.

Specified treatment: oral pan-JAK inhibitor, 5-10 mg twice daily. The clonotype originates from a human donor with alopecia areata. Source: CD4+ T cells sorted from blood, taken at week 24, from a patient treated with tofacitinib. This sequence joins TRBV30 and TRBJ1-2; D not resolved. The CDR3 sequence is CAWNPGSYGYTF. The CDR3 DNA is TGTGCCTGGAATCCAGGAAGCTATGGCTACACCTTC.